This TCR beta chain stems from a study of blood T cell repertoires in COVID-19. The CDR3 has 12 amino acids. The V gene's germline CDR1 is SGDLS and CDR2 YYNGEE. Trimming cost V 5 bases and J 7 bases, with 9 bases left between them. Only in-frame clones appear in the TCRdb table, and some are missing; sequencing was by immunoSEQ multiplex PCR. This table has approximately 200,000 clones, around 85% appearing once. This clone was observed a few times. Sequencing used peripheral blood. The TCR originated in a woman aged 50 to 60 with acute or convalescent COVID-19. The chain has TRBV9 and TRBJ1-4, with D perhaps TRBD1 (5 bases). CDR3 bases: TGTGCCAGCAGTGGGGCGGCTGAAAAACTGTTTTTT. The encoded protein is CASSGAAEKLFF.